One and the same sample provided the 16 T cell receptor beta chains below, sequenced in a study of spatial heterogeneity in lung cancer. Time point of the sample: sample taken at primary tumor resection. Unsorted whole RNA of tumor, nontumor lung or frozen PBMC was sequenced. Each CDR3 protein is one row after TCRdb ran MiXCR on the 5' RACE reads. The repertoire includes 60,000 to 90,000 distinct CDR3 sequences, 13% of them detected once, and more than 7% sits in the top ten. Sample: PBMCs, taken at surgery. The receptors come from a male donor with early-stage non-small cell lung cancer.

The V gene is TRBV29-1, the J gene TRBJ2-7; D might be TRBD1 (7 bases). CDR1 and CDR2 (germline): SQVTM, ANQGSEA. The CDR3 sequence is 13 residues long. V was trimmed by 4 bases and J by 5 bases, leaving 15 bases between them. Here the CDR3 DNA reads TGCAGCGTTGTTCAGGGGGGAGACAACGAGCAGTACTTC. This encodes CSVVQGGDNEQYF.

This clonotype was counted ten times or more. The chain joins TRBV20-1 to TRBJ2-3; D not certain. Germline values: CDR1 DFQATT, CDR2 SNEGSKA (reference sequence). The CDR3 is made up of 13 amino acids. V was cut by 1 base and J by 4 bases, with 9 bases left in between. The CDR3 DNA reads TGCAGTGCTAGAGGGCGGTCCGCAGATACGCAGTATTTT. Translation: CSARGRSADTQYF.

This clonotype was recorded many times. The chain recombines TRBV3-1 with TRBJ1-1; 10 positions agree with TRBD1. The CDR3 consists of 16 residues. V lost 4 bases and J lost 5; bases outside the gene matches: 10. CDR1 and CDR2 (germline): LGHDT, YNNKEL (reference sequence). CDR3 nucleotides: TGTGCCAGCAGCCTACCTCCGGGACAGGGGTATACTGAAGCTTTCTTT. As protein: CASSLPPGQGYTEAFF. The variable domain in full, completed from reference TRBV3-1 and TRBJ1-1, reads DTAVSQTPKYLVTQMGNDKSIKCEQNLGHDTMYWYKQDSKKFLKIMFSYNNKELIINETVPNRFSPKSPDKAHLNLHINSLELGDSAVYFCASSLPPGQGYTEAFFGQGTRLTVV.

The chain links TRBV18 to TRBJ1-1, with D possibly being TRBD1 (5 bases). The germline V gene has CDR1 KGHSH and CDR2 LQKENI. There are 14 residues in the CDR3. Between the trimmed V and J ends, which lost 1 base and 1 base, there was a span of 7 bases. CDR3 amino acids: CASSPQGRNTEAFF. The CDR3 DNA sequence: TGTGCCAGCTCACCACAGGGGAGGAACACTGAAGCTTTCTTT.

The V gene is TRBV7-2, the J gene TRBJ2-1, with D tentatively TRBD1 or TRBD2 (5 bases each). The CDR3 extends over 14 amino acids. V lost 5 bases, J lost 6 bases, and 14 bases lay in between. CDR1 SGHTA and CDR2 FQGNSA come from the germline V gene. In nucleotides, the CDR3 is TGTGCCAGCAGCATTCCGGGGCGAGGCAATGAGCAGTTCTTC. Protein sequence: CASSIPGRGNEQFF.

This clonotype was observed a handful of times. This chain uses TRBV29-1 with TRBJ2-7; D remains unclear. CDR1 and CDR2 from the germline V gene are SQVTM and ANQGSEA. V was trimmed by 5 bases and J by 3 bases, leaving 8 bases between them. This CDR3 spans 11 amino acids. For the CDR3, the DNA is TGCAGCGTTTATTACGACTACGAGCAGTACTTC. Amino acid sequence: CSVYYDYEQYF.

This clonotype was seen ten or more times. This sequence joins TRBV4-2 and TRBJ2-1; 14 bases fit TRBD2. V trimming: 3 bases; J trimming: 8 bases; junction bases outside the gene matches: 9. Germline assignment: CDR1 LGHNA and CDR2 YNFKEQ. This CDR3 spans 17 amino acids. The CDR3 DNA is TGTGCCAGCAGCCATGGAGGAGGGACTAGCGGGAGCTATGAGCAGTTCTTC. Its protein product is CASSHGGGTSGSYEQFF.

This clonotype came up a few times. The V call is TRBV5-6, the J call TRBJ1-6, with a tentative D call TRBD1 (5 bases). There are 14 residues in the CDR3. Germline CDR1 SGHDT, CDR2 YYEEEE. V lost 4 bases to trimming and J lost 5 bases, with 10 bases between them. The CDR3 here is CASSPGPDNSPLHF. CDR3 coding DNA: TGTGCCAGCAGCCCGGGGCCAGATAATTCACCCCTCCACTTT.

This clonotype occurred once. The chain has TRBV20-1 and TRBJ1-5; D gene unclear. CDR1 DFQATT and CDR2 SNEGSKA come from the germline V gene (reference sequence). The CDR3 is 12 residues long. The V gene lost 3 bases and the J gene lost 1 base, with 4 bases spanning the gap. CDR3 nucleotide sequence: TGCAGTGCTAGGCAGAGCAATCAGCCCCAGCATTTT. This encodes CSARQSNQPQHF.

J is TRBJ1-2 and V is TRBV5-1, with a possible D match to TRBD1 (6 bases). The CDR3 sequence is 15 residues long. V was cut by 2 bases and J by 4 bases, with 15 bases left in between. The germline V gene encodes CDR1 SGHRS and CDR2 YFSETQ. CDR3 residues: CASSFSGTQLYGYTF. In DNA, the CDR3 is TGCGCCAGCAGCTTCTCCGGGACACAGCTCTATGGCTACACCTTC.

The J gene is TRBJ2-1, the V gene TRBV7-3; possibly TRBD2 for D (6 bases). Germline V CDR1 and CDR2: SGHTA, FQGTGA. Trimming took 4 bases from V and 9 from J, leaving 13 bases between them. The CDR3 is 13 amino acids. The chain's CDR3 is CASSSDGGTEQFF. The CDR3 nucleotides read TGTGCCAGCAGCTCGGACGGCGGGACTGAGCAGTTCTTC.

This clonotype was seen repeatedly, ten times or more. The chain carries TRBV10-2 and TRBJ2-6, with 7 bases identical to TRBD1. The CDR3 has 18 residues. Germline trimming cut 4 bases from V and 1 base from J; bases unmatched to any gene: 10. Germline V gives CDR1 WSHSY, CDR2 SAAADI. DNA of the CDR3: TGCGCCAGCAGTGGTAAAGCAGAACAGGGGTCTGGGGCCAACGTCCTGACTTTC. This encodes CASSGKAEQGSGANVLTF.

This clonotype was picked up a small number of times. The chain joins TRBV12-3 or TRBV12-4 to TRBJ2-3; D ambiguous. V was trimmed by 5 bases and J by 11 bases, leaving 20 bases between them. The CDR3 covers 14 residues. CDR3 in amino acids: CASSTLTRTGQQYF. In DNA form, the CDR3 reads TGTGCCAGCAGTACCCTCACCCGGACCGGCCAGCAGTATTTT.

This chain uses TRBV7-8 with TRBJ1-5; D remains ambiguous. With 4 bases removed from V and 0 bases from J, the gap between germline ends came to 7 bases. The V gene's germline CDR1 is SGHVS and CDR2 FQNEAQ. The CDR3 sequence is 14 residues long. CDR3 loop: CASSSIYSNQPQHF. The CDR3 nucleotides read TGTGCCAGCAGCTCGATTTATAGCAATCAGCCCCAGCATTTT.

The sample holds a few counts of this clonotype. The chain uses TRBV9 and TRBJ1-1, with D possibly matching TRBD1 (5 bases). Looked up from germline, CDR1 is SGDLS and CDR2 is YYNGEE. V dropped 3 bases and J dropped 10 bases, with 16 bases sitting between them. The CDR3 runs 13 residues. This CDR3 reads CASSESQEVGAFF. Here the CDR3 DNA reads TGTGCCAGCAGCGAATCACAGGAGGTGGGAGCTTTCTTT.

This clonotype was observed a few times. The chain joins TRBV6-6 to TRBJ1-6; D might be TRBD1 (5 bases). V lost 7 bases, J lost 5 bases, and 9 bases lay in between. CDR1 and CDR2 from the germline V gene are MNHNY and SVGAGI (reference sequence). The CDR3 is 13 amino acids. The CDR3 DNA is TGTGCCAGCAAGGGGCAGAATAATTCACCCCTCCACTTT. Translating it yields CASKGQNNSPLHF.